Listed here is a single T cell receptor beta chain. Its antigen is not identified. The data are from a study of OX40 agonist ivuxolimab in advanced cancers. On the study more broadly: People in dose escalation had one of these cancers: hepatocellular carcinoma, melanoma, renal cell or head and neck cancer. The study, taken as a whole, reports: It was not determined which antigens were specifically recognized by the peripheral T cells that had undergone clonal expansion.

The assay was immunoSEQ multiplex PCR, and TCRdb's table has in-frame clones only and misses some. The sample shows roughly 59,000 clones, almost 95% of them seen only once. Germline lookup yields CDR1 MNHEY and CDR2 SVGAGI. The junction had 3 bases not matched to a gene; V was cut back by 6 bases and J by 4 bases. The CDR3 covers 14 residues. Material: CD4+ or CD8+ T cells sorted from blood, obtained in a trial of the OX40 agonist ivuxolimab. This sequence originates from an adult with an advanced solid tumor such as melanoma, head and neck, liver or kidney cancer. The rearrangement links TRBV6-5 to TRBJ2-3; 11 nucleotides agree with TRBD2. The CDR3 protein is CASSRTSGSDTQYF. The CDR3 region has the DNA TGTGCCAGCAGCAGGACTAGCGGGTCAGATACGCAGTATTTT.